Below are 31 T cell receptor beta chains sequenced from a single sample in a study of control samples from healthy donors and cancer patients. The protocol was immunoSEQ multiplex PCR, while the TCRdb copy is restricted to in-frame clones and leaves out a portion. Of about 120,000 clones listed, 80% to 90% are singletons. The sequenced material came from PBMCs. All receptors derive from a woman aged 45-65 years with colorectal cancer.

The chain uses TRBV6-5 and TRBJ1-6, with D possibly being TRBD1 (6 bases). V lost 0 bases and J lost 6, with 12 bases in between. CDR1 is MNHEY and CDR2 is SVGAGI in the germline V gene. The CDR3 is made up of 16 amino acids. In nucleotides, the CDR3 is TGTGCCAGCAGTTACTCGCAGGGGCGCCGTAATTCACCCCTCCACTTT. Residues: CASSYSQGRRNSPLHF.

The DNA for the CDR3 is TGTGCCAGTAACATCGGGGAGGACACTGAAGCTTTCTTT. It codes for CASNIGEDTEAFF. This chain connects TRBV19 to TRBJ1-1; D not certain. This CDR3 has 13 residues. V lost 7 bases, J lost 3 bases, and 12 bases lay in between. Germline V gene data show CDR1 as LNHDA and CDR2 as SQIVND (reference sequence).

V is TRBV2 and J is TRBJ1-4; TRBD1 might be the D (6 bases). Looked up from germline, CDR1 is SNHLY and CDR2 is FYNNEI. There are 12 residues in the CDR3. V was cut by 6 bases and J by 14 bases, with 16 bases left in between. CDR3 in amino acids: CASRVLGTRLFF. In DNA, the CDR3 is TGTGCCAGCAGGGTCCTCGGGACAAGGCTGTTTTTT.

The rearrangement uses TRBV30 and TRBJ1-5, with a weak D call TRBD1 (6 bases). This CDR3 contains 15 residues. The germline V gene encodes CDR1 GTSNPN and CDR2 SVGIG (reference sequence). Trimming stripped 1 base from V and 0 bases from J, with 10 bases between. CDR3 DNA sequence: TGTGCCTGGAGTGCCTTGACAGGTAGCAATCAGCCCCAGCATTTT. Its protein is CAWSALTGSNQPQHF.

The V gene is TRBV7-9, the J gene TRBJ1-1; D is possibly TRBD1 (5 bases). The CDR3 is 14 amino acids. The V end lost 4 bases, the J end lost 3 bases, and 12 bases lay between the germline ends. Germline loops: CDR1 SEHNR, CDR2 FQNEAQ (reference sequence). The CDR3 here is CASSSGGMDTEAFF. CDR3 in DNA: TGTGCCAGCAGCTCCGGGGGTATGGACACTGAAGCTTTCTTT.

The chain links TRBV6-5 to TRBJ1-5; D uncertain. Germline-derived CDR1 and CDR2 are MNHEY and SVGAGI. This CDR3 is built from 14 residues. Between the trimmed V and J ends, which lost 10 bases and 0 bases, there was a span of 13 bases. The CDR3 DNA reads TGTGCCACCCAACAAGTCTCTAGCAATCAGCCCCAGCATTTT. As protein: CATQQVSSNQPQHF.

The CDR3 bases are TGTGCCAGCAACCGCCGCGGAAATCAGCCCCAGCATTTT. Translating gives CASNRRGNQPQHF. The chain joins TRBV6-5 to TRBJ1-5; D uncertain. CDR3 length equals 13 residues. Trimming removed 7 bases from V and 4 bases from J, with 11 bases in between. Per the germline V gene, CDR1 is MNHEY and CDR2 is SVGAGI.

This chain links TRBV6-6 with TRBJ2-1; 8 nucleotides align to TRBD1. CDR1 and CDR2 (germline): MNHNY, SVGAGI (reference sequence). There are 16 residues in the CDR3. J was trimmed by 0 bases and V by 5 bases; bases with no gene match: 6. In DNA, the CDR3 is TGTGCCAGCAGTAAATCAGGGGGCAGCTCCTACAATGAGCAGTTCTTC. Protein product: CASSKSGGSSYNEQFF.

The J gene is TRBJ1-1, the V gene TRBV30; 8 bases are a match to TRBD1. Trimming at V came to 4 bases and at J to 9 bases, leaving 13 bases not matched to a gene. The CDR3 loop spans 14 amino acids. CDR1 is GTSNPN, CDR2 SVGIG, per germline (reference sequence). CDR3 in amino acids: CAWTLAGQGAKAFF. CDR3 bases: TGTGCCTGGACCTTAGCAGGTCAGGGGGCGAAAGCTTTCTTT.

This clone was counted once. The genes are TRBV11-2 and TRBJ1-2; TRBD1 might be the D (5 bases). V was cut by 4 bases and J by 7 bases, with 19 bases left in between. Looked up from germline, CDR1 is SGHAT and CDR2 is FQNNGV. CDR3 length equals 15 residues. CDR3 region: CASSSEAGPFGGYTF. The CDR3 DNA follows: TGTGCCAGCAGCTCAGAGGCAGGGCCTTTTGGTGGCTACACCTTC.

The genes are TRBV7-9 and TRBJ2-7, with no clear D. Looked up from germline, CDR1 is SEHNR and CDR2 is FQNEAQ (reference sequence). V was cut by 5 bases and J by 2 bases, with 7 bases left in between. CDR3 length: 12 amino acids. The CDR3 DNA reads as TGTGCCAGCAGCCCGTCCACCTACGAGCAGTACTTC. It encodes CASSPSTYEQYF.

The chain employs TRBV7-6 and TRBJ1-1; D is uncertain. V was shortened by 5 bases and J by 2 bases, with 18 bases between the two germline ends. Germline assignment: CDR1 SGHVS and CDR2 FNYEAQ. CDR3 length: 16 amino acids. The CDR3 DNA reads TGTGCCAGCAGCCCAAGTCCGGGGATGAGTAACACTGAAGCTTTCTTT. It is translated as CASSPSPGMSNTEAFF.

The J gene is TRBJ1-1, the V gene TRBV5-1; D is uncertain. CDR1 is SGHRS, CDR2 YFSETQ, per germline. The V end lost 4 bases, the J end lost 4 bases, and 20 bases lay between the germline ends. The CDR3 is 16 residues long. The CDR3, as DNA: TGCGCCAGCAGCAGTGTACGGCCCCGCTCGGGCACTGAAGCTTTCTTT. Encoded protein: CASSSVRPRSGTEAFF.

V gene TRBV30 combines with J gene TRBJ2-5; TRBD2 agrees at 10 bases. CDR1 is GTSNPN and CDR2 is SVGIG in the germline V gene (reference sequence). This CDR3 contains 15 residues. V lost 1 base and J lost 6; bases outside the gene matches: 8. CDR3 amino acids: CAWSGASGSLQTQYF. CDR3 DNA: TGTGCCTGGAGTGGGGCTAGCGGGAGCCTCCAGACCCAGTACTTC.

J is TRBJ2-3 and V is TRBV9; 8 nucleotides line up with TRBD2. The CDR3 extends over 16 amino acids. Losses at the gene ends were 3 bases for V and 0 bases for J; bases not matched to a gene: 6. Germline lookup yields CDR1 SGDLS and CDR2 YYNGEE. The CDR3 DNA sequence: TGTGCCAGCAGCGCCCCCCGGGGGGGTAGCACAGATACGCAGTATTTT. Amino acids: CASSAPRGGSTDTQYF.

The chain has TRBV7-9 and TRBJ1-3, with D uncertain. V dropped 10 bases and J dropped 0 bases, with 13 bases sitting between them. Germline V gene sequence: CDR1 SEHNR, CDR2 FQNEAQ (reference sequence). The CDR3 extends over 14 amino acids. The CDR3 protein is CATKVITSGNTIYF. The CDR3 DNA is TGTGCCACCAAGGTTATTACCTCTGGAAACACCATATATTTT.

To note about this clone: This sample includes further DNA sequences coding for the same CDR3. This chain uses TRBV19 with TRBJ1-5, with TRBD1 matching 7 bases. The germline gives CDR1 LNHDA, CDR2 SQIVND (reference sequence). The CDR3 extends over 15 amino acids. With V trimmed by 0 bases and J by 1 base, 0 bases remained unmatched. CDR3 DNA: TGTGCCAGTAGTATAGACAGGGGGAGCAATCAGCCCCAGCATTTT. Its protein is CASSIDRGSNQPQHF.

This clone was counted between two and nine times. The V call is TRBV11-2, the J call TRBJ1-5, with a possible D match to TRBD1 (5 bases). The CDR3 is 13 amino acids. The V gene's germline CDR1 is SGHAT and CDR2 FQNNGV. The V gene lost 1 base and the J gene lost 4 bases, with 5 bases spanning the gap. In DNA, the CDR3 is TGTGCCAGCAGCTTAGGACAGAATCAGCCCCAGCATTTT. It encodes CASSLGQNQPQHF.

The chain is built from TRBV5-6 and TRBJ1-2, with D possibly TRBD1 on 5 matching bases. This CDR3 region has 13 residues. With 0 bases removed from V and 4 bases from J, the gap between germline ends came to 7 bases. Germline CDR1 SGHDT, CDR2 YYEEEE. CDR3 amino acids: CASSLDGGYGYTF. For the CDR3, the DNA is TGTGCCAGCAGCTTGGATGGGGGCTATGGCTACACCTTC.

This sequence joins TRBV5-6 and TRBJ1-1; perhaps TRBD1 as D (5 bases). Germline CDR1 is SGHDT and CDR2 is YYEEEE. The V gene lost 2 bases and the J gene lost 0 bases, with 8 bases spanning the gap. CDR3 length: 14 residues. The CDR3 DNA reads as TGTGCCAGCAGCTTAACCAGGGTGAACACTGAAGCTTTCTTT. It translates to CASSLTRVNTEAFF.

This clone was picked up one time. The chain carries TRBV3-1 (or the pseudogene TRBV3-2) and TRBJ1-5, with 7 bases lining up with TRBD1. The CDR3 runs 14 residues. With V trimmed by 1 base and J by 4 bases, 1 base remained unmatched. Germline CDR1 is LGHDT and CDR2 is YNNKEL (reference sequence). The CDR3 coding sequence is TGTGCCAGCAGCCAAGCGACAGGGAATCAGCCCCAGCATTTT. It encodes CASSQATGNQPQHF.

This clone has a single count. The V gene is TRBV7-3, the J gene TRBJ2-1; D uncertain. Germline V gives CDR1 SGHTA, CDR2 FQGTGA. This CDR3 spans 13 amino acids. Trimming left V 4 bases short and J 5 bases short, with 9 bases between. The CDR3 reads CASSSGRDNEQFF. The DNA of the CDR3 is TGTGCCAGCAGCTCCGGACGTGACAATGAGCAGTTCTTC.

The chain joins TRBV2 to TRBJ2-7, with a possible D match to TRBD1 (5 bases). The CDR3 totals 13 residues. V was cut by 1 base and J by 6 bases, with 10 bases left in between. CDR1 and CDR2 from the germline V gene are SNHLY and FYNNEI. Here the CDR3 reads CASSEDIRGEQYF. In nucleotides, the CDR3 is TGTGCCAGCAGTGAAGACATTAGGGGCGAGCAGTACTTC.

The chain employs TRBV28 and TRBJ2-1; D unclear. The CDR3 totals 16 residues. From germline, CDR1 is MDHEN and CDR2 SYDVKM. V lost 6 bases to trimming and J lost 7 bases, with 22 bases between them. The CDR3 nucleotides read TGTGCCAGCAGCCCATATCGGGCAGTCAAAGGAAATGAGCAGTTCTTC. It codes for CASSPYRAVKGNEQFF. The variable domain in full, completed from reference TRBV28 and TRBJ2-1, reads DVKVTQSSRYLVKRTGEKVFLECVQDMDHENMFWYRQDPGLGLRLIYFSYDVKMKEKGDIPEGYSVSREKKERFSLILESASTNQTSMYLCASSPYRAVKGNEQFFGPGTRLTVL.

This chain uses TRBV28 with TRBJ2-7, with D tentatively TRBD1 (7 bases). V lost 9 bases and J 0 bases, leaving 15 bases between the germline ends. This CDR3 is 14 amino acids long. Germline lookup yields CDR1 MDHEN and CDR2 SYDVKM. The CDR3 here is CASCRGDSSYEQYF. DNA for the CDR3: TGTGCCAGTTGCCGCGGGGACAGCTCCTACGAGCAGTACTTC.

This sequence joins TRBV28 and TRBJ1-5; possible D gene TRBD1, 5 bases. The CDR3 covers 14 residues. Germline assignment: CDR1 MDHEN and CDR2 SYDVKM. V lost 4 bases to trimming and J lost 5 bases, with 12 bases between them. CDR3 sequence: CASSYMDNYQPQHF. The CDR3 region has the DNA TGTGCCAGCAGTTACATGGACAACTATCAGCCCCAGCATTTT.

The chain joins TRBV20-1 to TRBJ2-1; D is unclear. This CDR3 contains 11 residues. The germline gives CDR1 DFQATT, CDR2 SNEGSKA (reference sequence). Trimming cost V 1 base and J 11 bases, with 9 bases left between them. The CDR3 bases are TGCAGTGCTAGAGGGACCGTCAAGCAGTTCTTC. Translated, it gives CSARGTVKQFF.

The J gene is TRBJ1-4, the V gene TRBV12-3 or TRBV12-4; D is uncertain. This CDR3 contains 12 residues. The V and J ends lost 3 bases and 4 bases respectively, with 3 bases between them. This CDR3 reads CASSFSNEKLFF. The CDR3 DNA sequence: TGTGCCAGCAGTTTCAGTAATGAAAAACTGTTTTTT.

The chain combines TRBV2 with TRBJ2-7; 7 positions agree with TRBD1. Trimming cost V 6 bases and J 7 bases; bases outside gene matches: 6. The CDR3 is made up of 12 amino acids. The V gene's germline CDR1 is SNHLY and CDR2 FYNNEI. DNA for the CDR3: TGTGCCAGCAGGAGCGACAGGGAAGAGCAGTACTTC. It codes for CASRSDREEQYF.

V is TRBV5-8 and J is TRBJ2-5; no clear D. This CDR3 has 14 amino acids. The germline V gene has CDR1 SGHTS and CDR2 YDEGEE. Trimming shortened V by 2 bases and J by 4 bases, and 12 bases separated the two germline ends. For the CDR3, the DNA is TGTGCCAGCAGCTTACGGTTATTAACAGAGACCCAGTACTTC. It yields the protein CASSLRLLTETQYF.

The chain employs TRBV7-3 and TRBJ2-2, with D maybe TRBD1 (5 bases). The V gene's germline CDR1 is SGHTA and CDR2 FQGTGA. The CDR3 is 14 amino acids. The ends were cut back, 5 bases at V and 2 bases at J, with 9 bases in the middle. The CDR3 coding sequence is TGTGCCAGCAGCCCCAGGGTCAACACCGGGGAGCTGTTTTTT. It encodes CASSPRVNTGELFF.